The clone carrying this T cell receptor (beta chain) was seen a few times. Its antigen is as yet unknown. V shed 5 bases, J shed 4 bases, and the junction held 4 bases outside the gene matches. Germline V gene data show CDR1 as LNHDA and CDR2 as SQIVND (reference sequence). The CDR3 runs 15 residues. Researchers reported sorting CD4+ naive, central memory, regulatory and stem cell-like memory cells via CD45RO/CCR7/CD25/CD127/CD95/CD27. This record comes from a study of beta chain features in type 1 diabetes. Overall study results and limits: Relative to healthy donors, patients appeared to have naive, central memory and Treg TCRB repertoires that were more similar.

Expressed TCRB transcripts were sequenced because the entire RNA isolate underwent reverse transcription. Using immunoSEQ multiplex PCR, the repertoire was profiled, and TCRdb retains in-frame clones only, with some absent. The sample records under 350,000 clones, 8% being singletons. The sequence came from a woman between 18 and 30 years old in good health. J is TRBJ2-2 and V is TRBV19; 10 bases are shared with TRBD1. Sequencing input: central memory CD4+ T cells from blood. CDR3 in DNA: TGTGCCAGTAGTCCTGACAGGGGGCGCACCGGGGAGCTGTTTTTT. Its protein product is CASSPDRGRTGELFF.